Below, 17 T cell receptor beta chains from the same sample are listed, as sequenced in a study of blood T cells in healthy people across ages. A second PCR of about 7 to 12 cycles used a sample-barcoded 5' primer and a J-beta primer mix. TCRdb re-called the 5' RACE reads through MiXCR, storing one row per CDR3 protein. The sample comprises some 890,000 distinct CDR3 sequences, about 27% of which are singletons, and roughly 10% rests with the top ten. The same data also went into a second study, on T cells of mothers and their children.

The source material was blood. The receptor source for this set is a woman in her thirties or forties in good health.

This clonotype was observed a handful of times. The rearrangement links TRBV6-1 to TRBJ2-5; TRBD1 aligns across 8 bases. The junction had 9 bases not matched to a gene; V was cut back by 3 bases and J by 9 bases. CDR1 MNHNS and CDR2 SASEGT come from the germline V gene. The CDR3 has 14 amino acids. This chain's CDR3 is CASSDQGAGEAQYF. DNA for the CDR3: TGTGCCAGCAGTGACCAGGGGGCGGGTGAGGCCCAGTACTTC.

The sample holds many counts of this clonotype. This chain links TRBV29-1 with TRBJ2-1; D is unclear. Germline V gives CDR1 SQVTM, CDR2 ANQGSEA. The CDR3 runs to 12 residues. V lost 4 bases, J lost 9 bases, and 13 bases lay in between. The CDR3 here is CSVVAIRAEQFF. CDR3 DNA: TGCAGCGTTGTGGCGATTCGGGCTGAGCAGTTCTTC.

This clonotype came up a few times. The genes are TRBV6-6 and TRBJ2-3; possible D gene TRBD2, 6 bases. CDR3 length equals 16 residues. CDR1 MNHNY and CDR2 SVGAGI come from the germline V gene (reference sequence). Trimming removed 6 bases at V and 3 bases at J, with 19 bases between. CDR3 in DNA: TGTGCCAGCAGCCGGGAGCTACCTCGACAGACAGATACGCAGTATTTT. It encodes CASSRELPRQTDTQYF.

The chain carries TRBV7-9 and TRBJ1-6; tentative D call: TRBD1 (5 bases). V was shortened by 6 bases and J by 6 bases, with 15 bases between the two germline ends. The CDR3 sequence is 15 residues long. The germline V gene has CDR1 SEHNR and CDR2 FQNEAQ (reference sequence). The CDR3 DNA is TGTGCCAGCAGTCCTCAGGGATTGGGTAATTCACCCCTCCACTTT. Amino acid sequence: CASSPQGLGNSPLHF.

This sequence joins TRBV4-3 and TRBJ1-1, with no clear D. CDR3 length equals 13 residues. Between the trimmed V and J ends, which lost 3 bases and 3 bases, there was a span of 8 bases. The germline V gene encodes CDR1 LGHNA and CDR2 YSLEER. The CDR3 region is CASSQTFDTEAFF. In DNA, the CDR3 is TGCGCCAGCAGCCAGACATTCGACACTGAAGCTTTCTTT.

Points on this clonotype: A much larger clone lies one base from this, so it may be a read error. Given the absence of the conserved phenylalanine or tryptophan at the CDR3 end, a read error is likely. The genes are TRBV12-3 or TRBV12-4 and TRBJ2-1; D is possibly TRBD1 (6 bases). The CDR3 is 14 amino acids. V shed 5 bases and J shed 2 bases, with 10 bases lying between them. As DNA, the CDR3 is TGTGCCAGCAGTCAGACAGGACCCTACAATGAGCAGTTCTGC. This sequence encodes CASSQTGPYNEQFC.

This rearrangement joins TRBV5-1 to TRBJ1-4, with 7 bases that match TRBD1. Germline V gene sequence: CDR1 SGHRS, CDR2 YFSETQ. V shed 0 bases and J 4 bases; nucleotides not matched to a gene: 3. The CDR3 consists of 15 residues. The CDR3 is CASSLAGGDNEKLFF. The CDR3 DNA sequence: TGCGCCAGCAGCTTGGCAGGGGGGGATAATGAAAAACTGTTTTTT.

This clonotype was found a few times. This chain links TRBV29-1 with TRBJ2-6, with 8 positions matching TRBD1. V trimming: 4 bases; J trimming: 2 bases; junction bases outside the gene matches: 7. This CDR3 is 16 amino acids long. Germline V gene data show CDR1 as SQVTM and CDR2 as ANQGSEA. The CDR3 reads CSVGWAGGAGANVLTF. CDR3 in DNA: TGCAGCGTTGGCTGGGCAGGGGGCGCTGGGGCCAACGTCCTGACTTTC.

The chain couples TRBV12-3 or TRBV12-4 to TRBJ1-1; D remains unclear. V was pared by 7 bases and J by 1 base, with 10 bases between. The CDR3 loop spans 13 amino acids. The CDR3: CASIHPPNTEAFF. In DNA form, the CDR3 reads TGTGCCAGCATTCATCCACCGAACACTGAAGCTTTCTTT.

The J gene is TRBJ2-3, the V gene TRBV5-6; unclear D gene. From germline, CDR1 is SGHDT and CDR2 YYEEEE. The CDR3 length is 15 residues. Trimming cost V 0 bases and J 6 bases, with 14 bases left between them. The CDR3 DNA follows: TGTGCCAGCAGCTTGGGTGGCAAAAACGGGGATACGCAGTATTTT. It translates to CASSLGGKNGDTQYF.

This clonotype was detected only a few times. The chain couples TRBV7-2 to TRBJ2-2; D unclear. Per the germline V gene, CDR1 is SGHTA and CDR2 is FQGNSA. This CDR3 region has 13 residues. V was trimmed by 2 bases and J by 8 bases, leaving 9 bases between them. CDR3 residues: CASSLSRQGELFF. The CDR3 coding sequence is TGTGCCAGCAGCTTAAGCAGGCAAGGGGAGCTGTTTTTT.

V usage is TRBV5-1 and J usage is TRBJ1-5, with D tentatively TRBD1 (6 bases). Germline CDR1 SGHRS, CDR2 YFSETQ. V dropped 4 bases and J dropped 1 base, with 18 bases sitting between them. This CDR3 is 17 amino acids long. Written as DNA, the CDR3 is TGCGCCAGCAGCCCGGGGGCAGGGTCTTGGAGCAATCAGCCCCAGCATTTT. This translates into CASSPGAGSWSNQPQHF.

The sample holds a few counts of this clonotype. The chain joins TRBV27 to TRBJ2-1; 9 bases match TRBD1. CDR1 and CDR2 (germline): MNHEY, SMNVEV (reference sequence). The CDR3 is 17 amino acids. V lost 5 bases and J lost 4; bases outside the gene matches: 12. The CDR3 loop reads CASSPSARGQGYNEQFF. DNA for the CDR3: TGTGCCAGCAGTCCCTCCGCCCGGGGACAGGGTTACAATGAGCAGTTCTTC.

This rearrangement joins TRBV20-1 to TRBJ2-3; 9 bases are shared with TRBD2. From germline, CDR1 is DFQATT and CDR2 SNEGSKA (reference sequence). The CDR3 is made up of 12 amino acids. Trimming at V came to 0 bases and at J to 13 bases, leaving 5 bases not matched to a gene. DNA for the CDR3: TGCAGTGCTAGAGATGGGCCTAGCGGGGAGTATTTT. It specifies CSARDGPSGEYF.

This clonotype has ten or more counts. This chain joins TRBV4-3 and TRBJ2-1; 10 bases map to TRBD2. The CDR3 spans 15 residues. Germline CDR1 is LGHNA and CDR2 is YSLEER. After removal of 6 bases from V and 5 bases from J, the junction contained 7 bases not matched to a gene. Written as DNA, the CDR3 is TGCGCCAGCAGGCCGGCCAGCGGGGGGGACAATGAGCAGTTCTTC. This translates into CASRPASGGDNEQFF.

This clonotype was counted ten times or more. This rearrangement joins TRBV4-3 to TRBJ1-2, with a possible D match to TRBD1 (5 bases). CDR3 size: 15 residues. V was trimmed by 1 base and J by 2 bases, leaving 11 bases between them. Germline assignment: CDR1 LGHNA and CDR2 YSLEER. The CDR3 DNA is TGCGCCAGCAGCCAAGTCGGGGCGCTGAACTATGGCTACACCTTC. This encodes CASSQVGALNYGYTF.

Worth noting for this clonotype: Being one base from a much bigger clone, this may be a read error. The V and J genes are TRBV4-2 and TRBJ2-5, with 8 positions matching TRBD2. Germline CDR1 and CDR2: LGHNA and YNFKEQ. The CDR3 loop spans 14 amino acids. J gave up 11 bases and V 3 bases, and 11 bases lay outside the gene matches. This CDR3 reads CASSHSGAADEQYF. CDR3 DNA sequence: TGTGCCAGCAGCCATAGCGGGGCGGCGGATGAGCAGTACTTC.